This is a list of T cell receptor beta chains from one sample in a study of blood T cell repertoires in COVID-19. Generated by immunoSEQ multiplex PCR, the TCRdb table keeps only in-frame clones and is missing some. This table holds roughly 160,000 clones, 82% found once. Sequences were obtained from peripheral blood. Receptors originate from a woman aged 80 or over with active or convalescent COVID-19. The CDR3 runs from the conserved cysteine through the conserved F or W. Fields, in order: D gene, clone size, V gene, J gene, CDR3 DNA, CDR3 protein. The D gene is left open where the match is weak. A clone size is listed for some rows: how often the clone was seen (once, few, many), or a class if it is expanded.

d_call: TRBD1
clone_size: .
v_call: TRBV5-1
j_call: TRBJ1-5
cdr3_nt: TGCGCCAGCAGCCTGGGACAGGGCGATCAGCCCCAGCATTTT
cdr3_aa: CASSLGQGDQPQHF

d_call: .
clone_size: .
v_call: TRBV11-1
j_call: TRBJ2-3
cdr3_nt: TGTGCCAGCAGCTTAGGTCCAGGGCCCACAGATACGCAGTATTTT
cdr3_aa: CASSLGPGPTDTQYF

d_call: TRBD1
clone_size: .
v_call: TRBV30
j_call: TRBJ2-5
cdr3_nt: TGTGCCTGGGGGCGGCAGGGGGTTGGAGAGACCCAGTACTTC
cdr3_aa: CAWGRQGVGETQYF

d_call: TRBD2
clone_size: .
v_call: TRBV3-1/TRBV3-2
j_call: TRBJ2-3
cdr3_nt: TGTGCCAGCAGCCCCGGGACTAGCTCTTCCACAGATACGCAGTATTTT
cdr3_aa: CASSPGTSSSTDTQYF

d_call: TRBD2
clone_size: .
v_call: TRBV5-1
j_call: TRBJ2-7
cdr3_nt: TGCGCCAGCAGCCACGGACTAGCCCGAAGGGAGCAGTACTTC
cdr3_aa: CASSHGLARREQYF

d_call: .
clone_size: .
v_call: TRBV21-1
j_call: TRBJ1-5
cdr3_nt: TGTGCCAGCAGCAAAGTGGCTGTAAATCAGCCCCAGCATTTT
cdr3_aa: CASSKVAVNQPQHF

d_call: .
clone_size: once
v_call: TRBV19
j_call: TRBJ2-6
cdr3_nt: TGTGCCAGTAGTACAACCGGATTTCAGGGGTCTGGGGCCAACGTCCTGACTTTC
cdr3_aa: CASSTTGFQGSGANVLTF

d_call: TRBD1
clone_size: .
v_call: TRBV5-1
j_call: TRBJ1-2
cdr3_nt: TGCGCCAGCAGCGAGTCAGGGACAGGGGGCGCGGGTGGCTACACCTTC
cdr3_aa: CASSESGTGGAGGYTF

d_call: .
clone_size: .
v_call: TRBV28
j_call: TRBJ1-2
cdr3_nt: TGTGCCAGCAGTTTATATCAGGGGAAGAGGGGCTACACCTTC
cdr3_aa: CASSLYQGKRGYTF

d_call: .
clone_size: .
v_call: TRBV23-1
j_call: TRBJ1-1
cdr3_nt: TGCGCCAGCAGTGGGGGCGGCACTGAAGCTTTCTTT
cdr3_aa: CASSGGGTEAFF

d_call: .
clone_size: .
v_call: TRBV30
j_call: TRBJ2-7
cdr3_nt: TGTGCCTGGAGTGTACAACGCTACGAGCAGTACTTC
cdr3_aa: CAWSVQRYEQYF